Following are 12 T cell receptor beta chains from one sample sequenced in a study of blood T cell repertoires in COVID-19. Repertoires were generated with immunoSEQ multiplex PCR, while TCRdb's copy carries only in-frame clones and drops some. The repertoire has roughly 63,000 clones, approximately 89% of them found once; the top ten carry roughly 2.3%. The sequenced sample was peripheral blood. The source of these receptors is a human donor in a cohort sampled during active COVID-19.

The CDR3 spells CAGTTGENHSNQPQHF. The CDR3 nucleotides read TGTGCCGGGACGACAGGGGAGAATCATAGCAATCAGCCCCAGCATTTT. The gene calls are TRBV7-9 and TRBJ1-5, with 8 positions matching TRBD1. The germline CDR1 and CDR2 sequences are SEHNR and FQNEAQ (reference sequence). This CDR3 has 16 amino acids. The V and J ends lost 11 bases and 0 bases, in that order; junction bases with no gene match: 12.

J is TRBJ1-2 and V is TRBV6-5; D may be TRBD1 (6 bases). Germline V gene lookup returns CDR1 MNHEY and CDR2 SVGAGI. This CDR3 has 13 residues. Trimming shortened V by 4 bases and J by 7 bases, and 13 bases separated the two germline ends. The CDR3 is CASSLRGIGGYTF. CDR3 DNA sequence: TGTGCCAGCAGTTTAAGGGGGATTGGTGGCTACACCTTC.

This clone is a singleton in its sample. The J gene is TRBJ1-4, the V gene TRBV9; a possible D gene is TRBD1 (5 bases). Germline loops: CDR1 SGDLS, CDR2 YYNGEE. There are 16 residues in the CDR3. The V and J ends lost 0 bases and 10 bases respectively, with 19 bases between them. Here the CDR3 reads CASSVAPSSTGTKLFF. The CDR3 DNA reads TGTGCCAGCAGCGTAGCTCCGAGTAGCACAGGTACAAAACTGTTTTTT. The entire variable domain, with the rest obtained from reference TRBV9 and TRBJ1-4, is as follows: DSGVTQTPKHLITATGQRVTLRCSPRSGDLSVYWYQQSLDQGLQFLIQYYNGEERAKGNILERFSAQQFPDLHSELNLSSLELGDSALYFCASSVAPSSTGTKLFFGSGTQLSVL.

V gene TRBV20-1 combines with J gene TRBJ1-1; D call uncertain. Germline loops: CDR1 DFQATT, CDR2 SNEGSKA (reference sequence). V lost 6 bases and J 1 base, leaving 6 bases between the germline ends. CDR3 length: 11 amino acids. In DNA form, the CDR3 reads TGCAGTGCCCGGGGGAACACTGAAGCTTTCTTT. It is translated as CSARGNTEAFF.

As to this clone: One junction end does not reproduce the germline sequence, and a read error may be involved. The chain uses TRBV10-3 and TRBJ1-2; D is perhaps TRBD1 (6 bases). This CDR3 is built from 15 residues. CDR1 is ENHRY, CDR2 SYGVKD, per germline. The DNA for the CDR3 is TGTGCCACGTTAGCGGGACACCTGTCTAATTATGGCTACACCTTC. Its protein product is CATLAGHLSNYGYTF.

Turning to this clone: This specimen includes other DNA sequences encoding the same CDR3. The chain couples TRBV5-1 to TRBJ2-7; no reliable D call. V gave up 4 bases and J gave up 0 bases, with 8 bases separating them. The CDR3 is 13 amino acids. CDR1 is SGHRS, CDR2 YFSETQ, per germline. The CDR3 loop is CASSPVSSYEQYF. For the CDR3, the DNA is TGCGCCAGCAGCCCGGTTAGCTCCTACGAGCAGTACTTC. Full variable domain (outside the CDR3, taken from reference TRBV5-1 and TRBJ2-7): KAGVTQTPRYLIKTRGQQVTLSCSPISGHRSVSWYQQTPGQGLQFLFEYFSETQRNKGNFPGRFSGRQFSNSRSEMNVSTLELGDSALYLCASSPVSSYEQYFGPGTRLTVT.

CDR3 coding DNA: TGTGCCAGCAGTTTTAACCCCGGACAGGGGAATGAGCAGTTCTTC. Its translation: CASSFNPGQGNEQFF. The V call is TRBV27, the J call TRBJ2-1; the match to TRBD1 covers 9 bases. With V trimmed by 3 bases and J by 7 bases, 7 bases remained unmatched. Looked up from germline, CDR1 is MNHEY and CDR2 is SMNVEV (reference sequence). The CDR3 covers 15 residues.

This sequence joins TRBV3-1 (or the pseudogene TRBV3-2) and TRBJ2-7; TRBD2 is a possible D gene (6 bases). The CDR3 length is 14 residues. CDR1 and CDR2 (germline): LGHDT, YNNKEL (reference sequence). Trimming stripped 1 base from V and 7 bases from J, with 14 bases between. The chain's CDR3 is CASSQVRNGGEQYF. For the CDR3, the DNA is TGTGCCAGCAGCCAAGTGCGGAACGGAGGGGAGCAGTACTTC.

This chain links TRBV4-1 with TRBJ2-1; 7 bases agree with TRBD2. From germline, CDR1 is MGHRA and CDR2 YSYEKL. Unmatched junction bases numbered 3, after V lost 1 base and J lost 9 bases. The CDR3 is 13 residues long. CDR3 nucleotides: TGCGCCAGCAGCCAAGGCGGGGGAGGTGAGCAGTTCTTC. Translated, it gives CASSQGGGGEQFF.

The V and J genes are TRBV5-1 and TRBJ2-6, with 7 bases matching TRBD1. The CDR3 length is 16 residues. In germline, CDR1 is SGHRS, CDR2 YFSETQ. The V segment lost 4 bases and the J segment 0 bases; nucleotides outside the gene matches: 4. CDR3 loop: CASSGGQDSGANVLTF. In DNA, the CDR3 is TGCGCCAGCAGCGGTGGACAGGACTCTGGGGCCAACGTCCTGACTTTC.

This clone has only one observation. The chain is built from TRBV11-2 and TRBJ1-4, with 12 bases fitting TRBD1. CDR1 is SGHAT and CDR2 is FQNNGV in the germline V gene. Germline trimming cut 6 bases from V and 10 bases from J; bases unmatched to any gene: 6. CDR3 length: 14 amino acids. The CDR3 reads CASSGTGGRGKLFF. In DNA form, the CDR3 reads TGTGCCAGCAGTGGGACAGGGGGCCGGGGAAAACTGTTTTTT. Full variable domain (rest looked up from reference TRBV11-2 and TRBJ1-4): EAGVAQSPRYKIIEKRQSVAFWCNPISGHATLYWYQQILGQGPKLLIQFQNNGVVDDSQLPKDRFSAERLKGVDSTLKIQPAKLEDSAVYLCASSGTGGRGKLFFGSGTQLSVL.

The chain has TRBV6-6 and TRBJ1-1; D not resolved. The CDR3 loop spans 15 amino acids. Trimming took off 6 bases at V and 4 bases at J, with 18 bases between the two ends. Looked up from germline, CDR1 is MNHNY and CDR2 is SVGAGI (reference sequence). CDR3 nucleotides: TGTGCCAGCAGAACATCAAGCTGGCGGGGCACTGAAGCTTTCTTT. It specifies CASRTSSWRGTEAFF.